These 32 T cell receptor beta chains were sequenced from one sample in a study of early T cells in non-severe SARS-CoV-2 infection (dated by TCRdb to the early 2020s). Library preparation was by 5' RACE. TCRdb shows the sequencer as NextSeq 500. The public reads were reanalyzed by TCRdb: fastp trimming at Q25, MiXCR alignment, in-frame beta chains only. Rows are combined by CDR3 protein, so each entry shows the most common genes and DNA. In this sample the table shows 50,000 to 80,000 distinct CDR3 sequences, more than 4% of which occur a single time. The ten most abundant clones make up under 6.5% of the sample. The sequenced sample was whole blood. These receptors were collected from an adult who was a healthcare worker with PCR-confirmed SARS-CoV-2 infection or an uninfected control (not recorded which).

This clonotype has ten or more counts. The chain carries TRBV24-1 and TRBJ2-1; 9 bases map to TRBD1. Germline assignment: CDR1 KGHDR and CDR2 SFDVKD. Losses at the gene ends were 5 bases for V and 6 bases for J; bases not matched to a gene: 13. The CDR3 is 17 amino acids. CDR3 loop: CATSGLQGQGSVNEQFF. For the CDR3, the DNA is TGTGCCACCAGTGGCCTACAGGGACAGGGTAGCGTCAATGAGCAGTTCTTC.

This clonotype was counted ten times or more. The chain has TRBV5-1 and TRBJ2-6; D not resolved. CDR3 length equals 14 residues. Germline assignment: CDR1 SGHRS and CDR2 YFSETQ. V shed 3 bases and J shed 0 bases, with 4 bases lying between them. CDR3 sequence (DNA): TGCGCCAGCAGCTGGGACTCTGGGGCCAACGTCCTGACTTTC. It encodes CASSWDSGANVLTF.

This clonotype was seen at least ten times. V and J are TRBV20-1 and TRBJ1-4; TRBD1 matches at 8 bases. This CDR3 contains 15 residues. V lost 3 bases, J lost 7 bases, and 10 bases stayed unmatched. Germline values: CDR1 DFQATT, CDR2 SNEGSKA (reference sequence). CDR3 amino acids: CSASSQGAWSEKLFF. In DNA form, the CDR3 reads TGCAGTGCTAGTTCCCAGGGGGCATGGAGTGAAAAACTGTTTTTT.

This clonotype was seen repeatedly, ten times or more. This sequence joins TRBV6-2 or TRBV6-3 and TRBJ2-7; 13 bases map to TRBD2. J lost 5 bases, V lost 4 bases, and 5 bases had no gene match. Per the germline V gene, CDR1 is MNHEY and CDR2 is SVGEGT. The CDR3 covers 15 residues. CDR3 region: CASSLGLAGDDEQYF. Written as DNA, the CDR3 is TGTGCCAGCAGTTTAGGACTAGCGGGAGACGACGAGCAGTACTTC.

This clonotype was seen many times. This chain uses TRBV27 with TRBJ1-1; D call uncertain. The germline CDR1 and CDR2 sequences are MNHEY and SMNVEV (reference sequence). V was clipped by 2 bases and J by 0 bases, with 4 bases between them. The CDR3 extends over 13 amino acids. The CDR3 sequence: CASSLTLNTEAFF. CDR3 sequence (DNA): TGTGCCAGCAGTTTAACACTGAACACTGAAGCTTTCTTT.

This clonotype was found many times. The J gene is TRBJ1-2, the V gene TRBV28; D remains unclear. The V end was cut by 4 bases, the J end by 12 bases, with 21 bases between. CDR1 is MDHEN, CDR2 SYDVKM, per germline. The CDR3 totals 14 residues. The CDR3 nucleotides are TGTGCCAGCAGTTCCACATCGTTGGGCCTATTTCACACCTTC. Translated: CASSSTSLGLFHTF.

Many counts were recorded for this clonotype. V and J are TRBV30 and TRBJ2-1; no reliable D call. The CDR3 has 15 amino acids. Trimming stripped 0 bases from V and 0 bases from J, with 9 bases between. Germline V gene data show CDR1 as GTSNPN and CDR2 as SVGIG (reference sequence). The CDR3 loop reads CAWSVGGSSYNEQFF. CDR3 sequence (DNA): TGTGCCTGGAGTGTCGGCGGTAGCTCCTACAATGAGCAGTTCTTC.

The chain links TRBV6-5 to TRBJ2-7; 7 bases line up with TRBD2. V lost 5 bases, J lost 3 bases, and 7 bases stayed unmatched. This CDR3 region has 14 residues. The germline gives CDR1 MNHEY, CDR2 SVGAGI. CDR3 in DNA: TGTGCCAGCAGTCCAGGGCAGCGGGGCTACGAGCAGTACTTC. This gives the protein CASSPGQRGYEQYF.

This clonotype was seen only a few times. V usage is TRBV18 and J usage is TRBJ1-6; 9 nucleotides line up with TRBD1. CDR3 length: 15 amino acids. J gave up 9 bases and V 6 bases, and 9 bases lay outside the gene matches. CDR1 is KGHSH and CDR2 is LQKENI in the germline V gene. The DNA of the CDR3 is TGTGCCAGCTCGTCCGGGACAGGGTTAAGTTCACCCCTCCACTTT. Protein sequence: CASSSGTGLSSPLHF.

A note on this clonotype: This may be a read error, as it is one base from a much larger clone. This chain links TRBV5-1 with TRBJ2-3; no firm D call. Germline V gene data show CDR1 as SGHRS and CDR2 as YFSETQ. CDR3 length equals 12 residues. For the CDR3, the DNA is TGCGCCAACAGCCCCGGTCCAGATACGCAGTATTTT. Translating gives CANSPGPDTQYF.

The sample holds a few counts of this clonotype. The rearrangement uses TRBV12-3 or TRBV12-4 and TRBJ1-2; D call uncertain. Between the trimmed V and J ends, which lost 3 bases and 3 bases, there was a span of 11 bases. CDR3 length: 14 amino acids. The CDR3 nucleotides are TGTGCCAGCAGTTTCAAGGCGATGGACTATGGCTACACCTTC. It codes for CASSFKAMDYGYTF.

CDR3 in amino acids: CSARGHTGNTEAFF. The CDR3 DNA sequence: TGCAGTGCTAGGGGACATACAGGGAACACTGAAGCTTTCTTT. The genes are TRBV20-1 and TRBJ1-1; maybe TRBD1 (6 bases). There are 14 residues in the CDR3. V lost 3 bases, J lost 1 base, and 12 bases lay in between. Germline values: CDR1 DFQATT, CDR2 SNEGSKA (reference sequence).

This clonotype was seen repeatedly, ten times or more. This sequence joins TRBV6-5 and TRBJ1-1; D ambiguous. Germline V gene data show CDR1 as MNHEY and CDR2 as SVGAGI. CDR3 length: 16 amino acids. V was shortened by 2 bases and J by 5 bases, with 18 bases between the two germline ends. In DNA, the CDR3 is TGTGCCAGCAGTTACGGGATGTCGACCCGGAGGACTGAAGCTTTCTTT. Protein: CASSYGMSTRRTEAFF.

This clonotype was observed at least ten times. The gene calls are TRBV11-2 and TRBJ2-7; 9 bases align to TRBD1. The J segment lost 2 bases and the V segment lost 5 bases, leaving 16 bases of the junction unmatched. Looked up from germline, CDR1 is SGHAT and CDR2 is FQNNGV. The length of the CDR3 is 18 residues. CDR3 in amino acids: CASSRLNFRQGEPYEQYF. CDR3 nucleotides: TGTGCCAGCAGCCGACTAAATTTTAGACAGGGGGAACCCTACGAGCAGTACTTC.

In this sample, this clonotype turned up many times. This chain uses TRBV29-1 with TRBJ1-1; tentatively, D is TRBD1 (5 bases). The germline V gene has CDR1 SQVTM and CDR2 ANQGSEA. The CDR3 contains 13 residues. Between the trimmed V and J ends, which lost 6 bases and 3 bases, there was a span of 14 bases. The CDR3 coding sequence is TGCAGCGTCGGGCTCGGAGGGGACACTGAAGCTTTCTTT. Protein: CSVGLGGDTEAFF.

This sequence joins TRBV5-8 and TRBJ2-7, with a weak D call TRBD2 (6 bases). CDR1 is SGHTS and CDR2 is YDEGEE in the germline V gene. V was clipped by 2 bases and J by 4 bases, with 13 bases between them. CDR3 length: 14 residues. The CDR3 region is CASSFGGVQYEQYF. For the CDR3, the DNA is TGTGCCAGCAGCTTCGGCGGGGTCCAATACGAGCAGTACTTC.

The DNA for the CDR3 is TGTGCCAGCAGCTCACAGGGGACTACGGGGGAGCAGTACTTC. This sequence encodes CASSSQGTTGEQYF. The rearrangement links TRBV7-3 to TRBJ2-7, with D perhaps given as TRBD1 or TRBD2 (7 bases each). The germline V gene has CDR1 SGHTA and CDR2 FQGTGA. The CDR3 is 14 residues long. Trimming removed 4 bases at V and 7 bases at J, with 17 bases between.

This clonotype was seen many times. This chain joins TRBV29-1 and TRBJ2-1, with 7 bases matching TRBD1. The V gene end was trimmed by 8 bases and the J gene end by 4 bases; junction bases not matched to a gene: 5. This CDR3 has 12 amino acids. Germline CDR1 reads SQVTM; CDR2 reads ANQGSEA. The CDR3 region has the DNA TGCAGCAAAGGGGACAGATACAATGAGCAGTTCTTC. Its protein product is CSKGDRYNEQFF.

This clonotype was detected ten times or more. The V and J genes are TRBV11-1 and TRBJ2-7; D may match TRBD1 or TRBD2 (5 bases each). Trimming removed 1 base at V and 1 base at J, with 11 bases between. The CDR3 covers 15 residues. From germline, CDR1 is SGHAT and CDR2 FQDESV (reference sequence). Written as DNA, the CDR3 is TGTGCCAGCAGCTTAGTTGGGACGGCTTCCTACGAGCAGTACTTC. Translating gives CASSLVGTASYEQYF. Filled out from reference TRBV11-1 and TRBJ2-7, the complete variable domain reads EAEVAQSPRYKITEKSQAVAFWCDPISGHATLYWYRQILGQGPELLVQFQDESVVDDSQLPKDRFSAERLKGVDSTLKIQPAELGDSAMYLCASSLVGTASYEQYFGPGTRLTVT.

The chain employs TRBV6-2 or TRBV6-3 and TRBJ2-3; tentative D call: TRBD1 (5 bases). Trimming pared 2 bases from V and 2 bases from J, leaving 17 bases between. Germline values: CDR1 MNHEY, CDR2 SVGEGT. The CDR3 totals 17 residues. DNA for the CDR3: TGTGCCAGCAGTTACGGGGCCAGCTTTCTCCCCACAGATACGCAGTATTTT. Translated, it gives CASSYGASFLPTDTQYF.

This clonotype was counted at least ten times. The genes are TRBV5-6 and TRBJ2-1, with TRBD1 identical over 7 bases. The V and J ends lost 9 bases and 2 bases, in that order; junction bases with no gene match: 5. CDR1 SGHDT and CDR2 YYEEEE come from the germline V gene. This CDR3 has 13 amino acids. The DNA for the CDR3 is TGTGCCACCCCCGGACAGGCCTACAATGAGCAGTTCTTC. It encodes CATPGQAYNEQFF.

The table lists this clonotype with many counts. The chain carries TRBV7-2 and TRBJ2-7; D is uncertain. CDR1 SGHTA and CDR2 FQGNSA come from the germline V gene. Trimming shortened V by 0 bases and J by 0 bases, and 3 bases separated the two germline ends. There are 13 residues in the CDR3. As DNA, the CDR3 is TGTGCCAGCAGCTTAGCCACCTCCTACGAGCAGTACTTC. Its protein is CASSLATSYEQYF.

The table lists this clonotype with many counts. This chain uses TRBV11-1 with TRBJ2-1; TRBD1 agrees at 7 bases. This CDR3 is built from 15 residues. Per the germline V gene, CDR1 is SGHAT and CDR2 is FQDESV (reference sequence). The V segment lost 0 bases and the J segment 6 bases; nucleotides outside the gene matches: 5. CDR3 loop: CASSLARGNFNEQFF. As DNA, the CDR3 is TGTGCCAGCAGCTTAGCCAGGGGGAATTTCAATGAGCAGTTCTTC.

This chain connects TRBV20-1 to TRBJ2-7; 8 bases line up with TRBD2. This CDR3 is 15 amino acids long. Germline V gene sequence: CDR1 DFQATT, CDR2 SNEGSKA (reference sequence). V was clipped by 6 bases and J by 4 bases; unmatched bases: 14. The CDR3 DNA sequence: TGCAGTGCGTCACACCGGGGGGGAATAAGGTACGAGCAGTACTTC. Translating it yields CSASHRGGIRYEQYF.

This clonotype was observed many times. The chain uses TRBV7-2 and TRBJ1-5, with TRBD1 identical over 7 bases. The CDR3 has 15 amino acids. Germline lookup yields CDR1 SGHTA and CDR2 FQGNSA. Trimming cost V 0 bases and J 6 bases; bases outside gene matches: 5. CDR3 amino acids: CASSLAGGAGQPQHF. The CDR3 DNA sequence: TGTGCCAGCAGCTTAGCAGGGGGCGCGGGTCAGCCCCAGCATTTT.

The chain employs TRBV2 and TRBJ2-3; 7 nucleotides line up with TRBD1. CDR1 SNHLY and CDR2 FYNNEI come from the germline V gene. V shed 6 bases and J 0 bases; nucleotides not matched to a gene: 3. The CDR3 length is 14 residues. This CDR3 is CASRGGQSTDTQYF. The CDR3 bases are TGTGCCAGCAGAGGGGGCCAAAGCACAGATACGCAGTATTTT.

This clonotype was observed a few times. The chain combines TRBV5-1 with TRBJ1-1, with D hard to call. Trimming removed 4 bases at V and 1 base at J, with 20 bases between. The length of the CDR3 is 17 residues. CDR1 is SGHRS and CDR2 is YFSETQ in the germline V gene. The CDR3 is CASSIIGVVRPNTEAFF. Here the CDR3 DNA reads TGCGCCAGCAGCATAATTGGGGTTGTCAGGCCGAACACTGAAGCTTTCTTT.

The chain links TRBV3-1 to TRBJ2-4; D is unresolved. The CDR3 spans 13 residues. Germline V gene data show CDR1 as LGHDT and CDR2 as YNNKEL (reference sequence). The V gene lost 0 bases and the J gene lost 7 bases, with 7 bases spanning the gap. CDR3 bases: TGTGCCAGCAGCCAAGACCCTCGCAACATTCAGTACTTC. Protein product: CASSQDPRNIQYF.

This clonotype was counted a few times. CDR3 in DNA: TGTGCCACCAGCAGAGGACGTTGGGATACGCAGTATTTT. Protein sequence: CATSRGRWDTQYF. This chain joins TRBV15 and TRBJ2-3, with unresolved D. This CDR3 contains 13 residues. Germline values: CDR1 LNHNV, CDR2 YYDKDF (reference sequence). V was clipped by 1 base and J by 6 bases, with 8 bases between them.

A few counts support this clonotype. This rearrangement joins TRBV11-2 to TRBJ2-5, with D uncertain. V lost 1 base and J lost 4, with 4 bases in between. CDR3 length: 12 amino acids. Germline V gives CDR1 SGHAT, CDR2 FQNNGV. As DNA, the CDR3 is TGTGCCAGCAGCTTAGTAGTAGAGACCCAGTACTTC. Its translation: CASSLVVETQYF.

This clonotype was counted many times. The DNA of the CDR3 is TGTGCCAGCAGCCAACGCCTAGGGGGGGCTCACAATGAGCAGTTCTTC. It encodes CASSQRLGGAHNEQFF. The rearrangement joins TRBV4-2 to TRBJ2-1; D is perhaps TRBD2 (7 bases). The CDR3 totals 16 residues. Germline assignment: CDR1 LGHNA and CDR2 YNFKEQ. Trimming took 2 bases from V and 5 from J, leaving 16 bases between them.

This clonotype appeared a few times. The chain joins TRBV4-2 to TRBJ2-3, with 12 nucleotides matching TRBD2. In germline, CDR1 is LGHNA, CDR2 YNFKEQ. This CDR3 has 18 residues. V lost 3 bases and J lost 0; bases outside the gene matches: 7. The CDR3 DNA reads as TGTGCCAGCAGCCAGGACCTCGGGACTAGCGGGAGCACAGATACGCAGTATTTT. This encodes CASSQDLGTSGSTDTQYF.